These 30 T cell receptor beta chains were all obtained from the same sample, sequenced in a study of shared clonotypes between healthy human individuals. Profiling relied on immunoSEQ multiplex PCR, and the TCRdb table lists in-frame clones only, not all of them. This sample yields about 2.5 million clones, of which 85% to 95% are seen a single time; about 0.41% belongs to the top ten. What was sequenced was naive CD4+ T cells from PBMCs. The sample's subset: CD45RA+ positively selected. All receptors derive from a man between 18 and 35 years old in good health. Some clones in this sample may be carry-over from other donors' samples.

The chain recombines TRBV5-6 with TRBJ1-2; possibly TRBD1 for D (5 bases). Trimming removed 1 base at V and 4 bases at J, with 14 bases between. The CDR3 loop spans 15 amino acids. Germline V gene lookup returns CDR1 SGHDT and CDR2 YYEEEE. The CDR3 DNA follows: TGTGCCAGCAGCTTGTGGTCAGGGAGTTCCTATGGCTACACCTTC. Residues: CASSLWSGSSYGYTF.

On this clone itself: The same CDR3 also results from other DNA sequences found in this sample. The J gene is TRBJ1-1, the V gene TRBV6-5; D gene unclear. V gave up 0 bases and J gave up 0 bases, with 8 bases separating them. The CDR3 covers 15 residues. CDR1 and CDR2 from the germline V gene are MNHEY and SVGAGI. This chain's CDR3 is CASSYSGTMNTEAFF. Written as DNA, the CDR3 is TGTGCCAGCAGTTACTCGGGCACCATGAACACTGAAGCTTTCTTT.

J is TRBJ2-7 and V is TRBV5-4; 8 bases fit TRBD1. Germline CDR1 SGHNT, CDR2 YYREEE (reference sequence). V lost 4 bases to trimming and J lost 5 bases; unmatched junction nucleotides: 11. The CDR3 has 15 residues. Written as DNA, the CDR3 is TGTGCCAGCAGCCAACAGGGGGTAAAGAGGAACGAGCAGTACTTC. Translating gives CASSQQGVKRNEQYF.

V and J are TRBV7-2 and TRBJ2-1; no definite D call. Germline loops: CDR1 SGHTA, CDR2 FQGNSA. The CDR3 spans 13 residues. V was pared by 3 bases and J by 9 bases, with 12 bases between. The chain's CDR3 is CASSFDRVGEQFF. The CDR3 region has the DNA TGTGCCAGCAGCTTCGATCGCGTGGGTGAGCAGTTCTTC. Looking up the rest from reference TRBV7-2 and TRBJ2-1 gives the full variable domain: GAGVSQSPSNKVTEKGKDVELRCDPISGHTALYWYRQSLGQGLEFLIYFQGNSAPDKSGLPSDRFSAERTGGSVSTLTIQRTQQEDSAVYLCASSFDRVGEQFFGPGTRLTVL.

The rearrangement links TRBV19 to TRBJ2-3; 9 bases match TRBD2. Unmatched junction bases numbered 5, after V lost 7 bases and J lost 3 bases. CDR1 is LNHDA, CDR2 SQIVND, per germline (reference sequence). The CDR3 sequence is 14 residues long. The DNA for the CDR3 is TGTGCCAGTAAGGCTAGCGGGAAAACAGATACGCAGTATTTT. Translation gives CASKASGKTDTQYF.

The count of this clone is one. In nucleotides, the CDR3 is TGTGCCAGCAGCGCGGGATATAACTATGGCTACACCTTC. Amino acids: CASSAGYNYGYTF. V usage is TRBV9 and J usage is TRBJ1-2; D is ambiguous. In germline, CDR1 is SGDLS, CDR2 YYNGEE. The CDR3 extends over 13 amino acids. Trimming pared 3 bases from V and 1 base from J, leaving 7 bases between. The whole variable domain, filled in from reference TRBV9 and TRBJ1-2, reads DSGVTQTPKHLITATGQRVTLRCSPRSGDLSVYWYQQSLDQGLQFLIQYYNGEERAKGNILERFSAQQFPDLHSELNLSSLELGDSALYFCASSAGYNYGYTFGSGTRLTVV.

The table lists this clone with a count of one. The same CDR3 arises from other DNA sequences in this sample as well. This rearrangement joins TRBV18 to TRBJ2-3, with D unclear. V was trimmed by 2 bases and J by 2 bases, leaving 5 bases between them. This CDR3 is built from 13 residues. Germline V gene data show CDR1 as KGHSH and CDR2 as LQKENI. The CDR3 DNA sequence: TGTGCCAGCTCACCAGGCCCCACAGATACGCAGTATTTT. This translates into CASSPGPTDTQYF.

The chain carries TRBV5-1 and TRBJ2-1; 12 positions agree with TRBD2. The CDR3 length is 16 residues. Germline V gene sequence: CDR1 SGHRS, CDR2 YFSETQ. V shed 4 bases and J 8 bases; nucleotides not matched to a gene: 10. In DNA form, the CDR3 reads TGCGCCAGCAGCCGGATCGGGACTAGCGGGTACGATGAGCAGTTCTTC. Amino acids: CASSRIGTSGYDEQFF. Using reference TRBV5-1 and TRBJ2-1 for the parts outside the CDR3, the full variable domain is KAGVTQTPRYLIKTRGQQVTLSCSPISGHRSVSWYQQTPGQGLQFLFEYFSETQRNKGNFPGRFSGRQFSNSRSEMNVSTLELGDSALYLCASSRIGTSGYDEQFFGPGTRLTVL.

The rearrangement uses TRBV7-3 and TRBJ1-1, with TRBD1 identical over 8 bases. Unmatched junction bases numbered 5, after V lost 2 bases and J lost 0 bases. This CDR3 has 16 residues. Germline CDR1 reads SGHTA; CDR2 reads FQGTGA. Here the CDR3 reads CASSLGQGQMNTEAFF. CDR3 coding DNA: TGTGCCAGCAGCTTAGGACAGGGCCAGATGAACACTGAAGCTTTCTTT.

The chain couples TRBV9 to TRBJ2-5; the D call may be TRBD1 or TRBD2 (5 bases each). From germline, CDR1 is SGDLS and CDR2 YYNGEE. The CDR3 covers 14 residues. V was shortened by 4 bases and J by 5 bases, with 15 bases between the two germline ends. For the CDR3, the DNA is TGTGCCAGCAGCCCGATCGGGGCGCGGGAGACCCAGTACTTC. Translation: CASSPIGARETQYF.

This chain joins TRBV6-5 and TRBJ2-7; D gene uncertain. The germline gives CDR1 MNHEY, CDR2 SVGAGI. This CDR3 is 15 amino acids long. Trimming removed 2 bases at V and 2 bases at J, with 13 bases between. CDR3 in DNA: TGTGCCAGCAGTTACGCGGCTCAGTTAACCTACGAGCAGTACTTC. It codes for CASSYAAQLTYEQYF.

This chain uses TRBV5-6 with TRBJ2-5; 7 bases are a match to TRBD1. The V gene's germline CDR1 is SGHDT and CDR2 YYEEEE. The CDR3 contains 16 residues. J lost 4 bases, V lost 4 bases, and 13 bases had no gene match. In DNA, the CDR3 is TGTGCCAGCAGCCAAACTTGGTTAGGGGGCAGAGAGACCCAGTACTTC. Protein sequence: CASSQTWLGGRETQYF.

In regard to this clone: In the same sample, other DNA sequences code for this CDR3. The chain recombines TRBV2 with TRBJ2-1; perhaps TRBD1 as D (5 bases). The CDR3 runs to 13 residues. V was trimmed by 6 bases and J by 0 bases, leaving 6 bases between them. The germline V gene encodes CDR1 SNHLY and CDR2 FYNNEI. CDR3 DNA sequence: TGTGCCAGCAGAGACAGCTCCTACAATGAGCAGTTCTTC. This translates into CASRDSSYNEQFF.

The rearrangement uses TRBV28 and TRBJ2-3, with 13 bases matching TRBD2. CDR3 size: 17 residues. CDR1 is MDHEN and CDR2 is SYDVKM in the germline V gene. After removal of 7 bases from V and 0 bases from J, the junction contained 7 bases not matched to a gene. The CDR3 bases are TGTGCCAGCATCCTGGGGGGACTAGCGGGGAGCACAGATACGCAGTATTTT. This gives the protein CASILGGLAGSTDTQYF.

The DNA for the CDR3 is TGTGCCAGCAGTTTTGATCCACAGAGCACAGATACGCAGTATTTT. This encodes CASSFDPQSTDTQYF. This chain joins TRBV28 and TRBJ2-3, with unresolved D. This CDR3 region has 15 residues. The V and J ends lost 3 bases and 0 bases respectively, with 10 bases between them. The germline V gene has CDR1 MDHEN and CDR2 SYDVKM. The whole variable domain, remainder taken from reference TRBV28 and TRBJ2-3, is DVKVTQSSRYLVKRTGEKVFLECVQDMDHENMFWYRQDPGLGLRLIYFSYDVKMKEKGDIPEGYSVSREKKERFSLILESASTNQTSMYLCASSFDPQSTDTQYFGPGTRLTVL.

The V gene is TRBV7-2, the J gene TRBJ1-4; maybe TRBD1 (6 bases). The CDR3 sequence is 14 residues long. The germline CDR1 and CDR2 sequences are SGHTA and FQGNSA. V gave up 1 base and J gave up 6 bases, with 9 bases separating them. The CDR3 DNA follows: TGTGCCAGCAGCTTAGGTACAGGGTATGAAAAACTGTTTTTT. Residues: CASSLGTGYEKLFF.

This clone has just one count. The V gene is TRBV28, the J gene TRBJ1-5; perhaps TRBD1 as D (6 bases). CDR3 length equals 16 residues. The V end lost 1 base, the J end lost 7 bases, and 17 bases lay between the germline ends. Germline V CDR1 and CDR2: MDHEN, SYDVKM. CDR3 DNA sequence: TGTGCCAGCAGTTTATCCAGGGGACGGGCGTGGCAGCCCCAGCATTTT. Translating it yields CASSLSRGRAWQPQHF.

The chain uses TRBV28 and TRBJ2-1; D is undetermined. Germline V lookup: CDR1 MDHEN, CDR2 SYDVKM. The ends were cut back, 3 bases at V and 11 bases at J, with 11 bases in the middle. The length of the CDR3 is 12 residues. The CDR3 DNA sequence: TGTGCCAGCAGTTTTTCTCCGGTCAAGCAGTTCTTC. It codes for CASSFSPVKQFF.

As regards this clone: This CDR3 is also generated by other DNA sequences in the sample. V is TRBV5-1 and J is TRBJ2-1, with 10 bases aligning to TRBD2. The V segment lost 0 bases and the J segment 7 bases; nucleotides outside the gene matches: 4. The CDR3 spans 15 residues. Germline V gene sequence: CDR1 SGHRS, CDR2 YFSETQ. CDR3 in DNA: TGCGCCAGCAGCTTGGTCCTAGCGGGAGATAATGAGCAGTTCTTC. Encoded protein: CASSLVLAGDNEQFF.

The chain combines TRBV2 with TRBJ1-1; D is possibly TRBD1 (5 bases). CDR1 SNHLY and CDR2 FYNNEI come from the germline V gene. This CDR3 is built from 13 residues. With 4 bases removed from V and 3 bases from J, the gap between germline ends came to 9 bases. In nucleotides, the CDR3 is TGTGCCAGCAGTGTTCGGGGACACACTGAAGCTTTCTTT. This encodes CASSVRGHTEAFF.

The CDR3 loop is CASRGSEETQYF. DNA of the CDR3: TGTGCCAGCCGTGGGAGTGAGGAGACCCAGTACTTC. This chain links TRBV28 with TRBJ2-5; TRBD2 is a possible D gene (5 bases). V lost 8 bases, J lost 5 bases, and 12 bases lay in between. The CDR3 consists of 12 residues. Germline-derived CDR1 and CDR2 are MDHEN and SYDVKM.

This chain connects TRBV6-9 to TRBJ2-1; no reliable D call. V was clipped by 7 bases and J by 8 bases, with 27 bases between them. Germline CDR1 reads MNHGY; CDR2 reads SVAAGI. The CDR3 spans 17 residues. The CDR3, as DNA: TGTGCCAGCACCCCCGGCGTACCCAGGATTATTCTGGATGAGCAGTTCTTC. Residues: CASTPGVPRIILDEQFF.

A single count supports this clone. The V gene is TRBV6-1, the J gene TRBJ1-2; tentative D call: TRBD1 (5 bases). The germline V gene has CDR1 MNHNS and CDR2 SASEGT. The CDR3 length is 16 residues. Deletions cut 1 base from V and 5 bases from J, with 17 bases between. The CDR3 loop is CASSEVRADSLYGYTF. CDR3 nucleotides: TGTGCCAGCAGTGAAGTCAGGGCAGACTCCCTATATGGCTACACCTTC.

Points on this clone: This CDR3 is also generated by other DNA sequences in the sample. This chain joins TRBV28 and TRBJ1-1; D remains unclear. Looked up from germline, CDR1 is MDHEN and CDR2 is SYDVKM. Trimming took 1 base from V and 7 from J, leaving 10 bases between them. There are 13 residues in the CDR3. In DNA form, the CDR3 reads TGTGCCAGCAGTTTATCTTCAGGCCTTGAAGCTTTCTTT. The encoded protein is CASSLSSGLEAFF.

As concerns this clone: This specimen includes other DNA sequences encoding the same CDR3. This chain joins TRBV4-1 and TRBJ1-5, with TRBD1 matching over 10 bases. Trimming removed 1 base from V and 6 bases from J; junction bases left unmatched: 0. The germline CDR1 and CDR2 sequences are MGHRA and YSYEKL. The CDR3 loop spans 14 amino acids. The CDR3 spells CASSQGTGGQPQHF. The CDR3 region has the DNA TGCGCCAGCAGCCAAGGGACAGGGGGTCAGCCCCAGCATTTT.

V usage is TRBV25-1 and J usage is TRBJ2-1, with 9 bases aligning to TRBD2. V shed 4 bases and J 4 bases; nucleotides not matched to a gene: 8. CDR1 is MGHDK and CDR2 is SYGVNS in the germline V gene. This CDR3 spans 16 amino acids. DNA of the CDR3: TGTGCCAGCAGTGCATGGGGGACTAGCAGATACAATGAGCAGTTCTTC. This codes for CASSAWGTSRYNEQFF.

This clone was seen once. This chain links TRBV6-1 with TRBJ2-1; D gene unclear. The V end lost 7 bases, the J end lost 0 bases, and 13 bases lay between the germline ends. The germline gives CDR1 MNHNS, CDR2 SASEGT. The CDR3 loop spans 15 amino acids. The CDR3 spells CASKRMSTSYNEQFF. The CDR3 region has the DNA TGTGCCAGCAAGAGAATGTCTACCTCCTACAATGAGCAGTTCTTC.

Here the CDR3 DNA reads TGTGCCAGCAGTTCAGGGTATATGGACACTGAAGCTTTCTTT. It translates to CASSSGYMDTEAFF. The rearrangement uses TRBV27 and TRBJ1-1; possibly TRBD1 for D (5 bases). Germline CDR1 MNHEY, CDR2 SMNVEV (reference sequence). Trimming left V 4 bases short and J 3 bases short, with 12 bases between. There are 14 residues in the CDR3.

The chain links TRBV5-4 to TRBJ2-5; 13 bases are shared with TRBD2. Gene TRBJ2-7 matches the end of the DNA better, so the J call may be wrong. CDR3 length: 16 amino acids. Germline V CDR1 and CDR2: SGHNT, YYREEE (reference sequence). CDR3 sequence reads: CASSPGLAGDPHEQYF. CDR3 sequence (DNA): TGTGCCAGCAGCCCTGGACTAGCGGGAGACCCACACGAGCAGTACTTC.

The V and J genes are TRBV9 and TRBJ1-5; weak D call: TRBD1 (5 bases). The V gene lost 3 bases and the J gene lost 7 bases, with 17 bases spanning the gap. The CDR3 is 15 amino acids. Germline V lookup: CDR1 SGDLS, CDR2 YYNGEE. The DNA for the CDR3 is TGTGCCAGCAGCGCAGATTGGGGGTTCAGGCAGCCCCAGCATTTT. It yields the protein CASSADWGFRQPQHF.